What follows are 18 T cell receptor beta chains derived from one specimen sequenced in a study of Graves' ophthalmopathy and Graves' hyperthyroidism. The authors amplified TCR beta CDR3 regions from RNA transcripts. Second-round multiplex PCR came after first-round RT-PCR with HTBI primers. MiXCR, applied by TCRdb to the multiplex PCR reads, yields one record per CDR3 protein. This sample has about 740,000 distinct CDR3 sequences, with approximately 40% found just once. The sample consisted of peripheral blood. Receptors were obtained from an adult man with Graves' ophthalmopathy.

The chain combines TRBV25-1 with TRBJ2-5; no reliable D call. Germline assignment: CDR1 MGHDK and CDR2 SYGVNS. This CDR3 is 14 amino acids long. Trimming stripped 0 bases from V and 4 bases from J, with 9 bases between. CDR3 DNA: TGTGCCAGCAGTGAATATAACTCTGGAGAGACCCAGTACTTC. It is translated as CASSEYNSGETQYF.

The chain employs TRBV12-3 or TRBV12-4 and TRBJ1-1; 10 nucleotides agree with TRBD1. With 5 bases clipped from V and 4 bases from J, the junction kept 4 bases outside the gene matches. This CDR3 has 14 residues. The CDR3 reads CASSRTGGCTEAFF. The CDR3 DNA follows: TGTGCCAGCAGTCGGACAGGGGGGTGCACTGAAGCTTTCTTT.

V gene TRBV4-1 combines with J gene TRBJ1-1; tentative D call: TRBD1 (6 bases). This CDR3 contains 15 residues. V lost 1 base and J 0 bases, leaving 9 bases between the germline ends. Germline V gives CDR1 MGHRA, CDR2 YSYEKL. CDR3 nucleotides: TGCGCCAGCAGCCAAGCAGGGGCTTTGAACACTGAAGCTTTCTTT. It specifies CASSQAGALNTEAFF.

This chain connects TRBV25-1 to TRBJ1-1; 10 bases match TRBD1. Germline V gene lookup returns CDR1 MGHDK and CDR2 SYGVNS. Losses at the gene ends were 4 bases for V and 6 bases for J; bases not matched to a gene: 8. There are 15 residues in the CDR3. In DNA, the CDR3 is TGTGCCAGCAGTGCCCGGGGACAGGGGAATGCTGAAGCTTTCTTT. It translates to CASSARGQGNAEAFF.

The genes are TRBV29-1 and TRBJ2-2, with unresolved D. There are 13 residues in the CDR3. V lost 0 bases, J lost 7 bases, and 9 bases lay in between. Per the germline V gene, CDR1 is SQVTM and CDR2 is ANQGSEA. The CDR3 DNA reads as TGCAGCGTTGAAGATCGGGTTGGCGGGGAGCTGTTTTTT. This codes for CSVEDRVGGELFF.

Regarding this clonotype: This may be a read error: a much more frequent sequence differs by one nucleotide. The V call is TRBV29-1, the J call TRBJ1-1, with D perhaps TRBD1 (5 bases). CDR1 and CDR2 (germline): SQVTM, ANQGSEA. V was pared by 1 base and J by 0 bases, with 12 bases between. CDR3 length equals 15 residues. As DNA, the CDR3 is TGCAGCGTTGAAGGGTTTTGGGACTTGAACACTGAAGCTTTCTTT. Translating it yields CSVEGFWDLNTEAFF.

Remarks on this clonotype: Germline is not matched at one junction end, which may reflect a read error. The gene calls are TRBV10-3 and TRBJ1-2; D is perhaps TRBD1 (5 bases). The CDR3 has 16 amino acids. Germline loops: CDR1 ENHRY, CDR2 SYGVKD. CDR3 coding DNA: TGTGCCAGCAGTGAACTCCGCCGGGGGGGTAACTATGGCTACACCTTC. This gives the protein CASSELRRGGNYGYTF.

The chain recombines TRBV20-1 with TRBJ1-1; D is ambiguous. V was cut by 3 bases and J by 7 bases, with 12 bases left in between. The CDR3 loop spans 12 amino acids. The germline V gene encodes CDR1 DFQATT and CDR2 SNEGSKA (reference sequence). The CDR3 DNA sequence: TGCAGTGCTAGTCCGGCCGTAGGTGAAGCTTTCTTT. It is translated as CSASPAVGEAFF.

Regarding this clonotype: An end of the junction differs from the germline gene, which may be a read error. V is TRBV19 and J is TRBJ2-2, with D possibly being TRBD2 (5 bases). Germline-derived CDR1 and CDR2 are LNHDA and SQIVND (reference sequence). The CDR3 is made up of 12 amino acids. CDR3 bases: TGTGCCAGTAGTATTTTCCCCGGGGAGCTGGTTTTT. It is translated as CASSIFPGELVF.

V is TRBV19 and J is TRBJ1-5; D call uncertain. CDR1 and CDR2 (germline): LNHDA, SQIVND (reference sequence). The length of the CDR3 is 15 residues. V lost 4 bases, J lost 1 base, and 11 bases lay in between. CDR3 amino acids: CASSNGQDSNQPQHF. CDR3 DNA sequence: TGTGCCAGTAGTAACGGGCAGGACAGCAATCAGCCCCAGCATTTT. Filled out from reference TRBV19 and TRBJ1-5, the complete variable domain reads DGGITQSPKYLFRKEGQNVTLSCEQNLNHDAMYWYRQDPGQGLRLIYYSQIVNDFQKGDIAEGYSVSREKKESFPLTVTSAQKNPTAFYLCASSNGQDSNQPQHFGDGTRLSIL.

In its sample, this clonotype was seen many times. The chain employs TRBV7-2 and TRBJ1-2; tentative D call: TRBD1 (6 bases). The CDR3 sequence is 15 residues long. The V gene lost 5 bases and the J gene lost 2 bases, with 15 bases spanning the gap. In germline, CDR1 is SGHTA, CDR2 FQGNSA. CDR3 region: CASSRGGSGNYGYTF. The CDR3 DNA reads TGTGCCAGCAGCCGGGGGGGCAGCGGGAACTATGGCTACACCTTC.

CDR3 in amino acids: CSATPGTGLAREEQYF. In DNA form, the CDR3 reads TGCAGTGCCACGCCCGGGACAGGGCTAGCCAGAGAAGAGCAGTACTTC. The rearrangement links TRBV20-1 to TRBJ2-7; TRBD1 matches at 9 bases. V lost 6 bases to trimming and J lost 7 bases; unmatched junction nucleotides: 19. Germline CDR1 DFQATT, CDR2 SNEGSKA (reference sequence). The CDR3 runs 16 residues.

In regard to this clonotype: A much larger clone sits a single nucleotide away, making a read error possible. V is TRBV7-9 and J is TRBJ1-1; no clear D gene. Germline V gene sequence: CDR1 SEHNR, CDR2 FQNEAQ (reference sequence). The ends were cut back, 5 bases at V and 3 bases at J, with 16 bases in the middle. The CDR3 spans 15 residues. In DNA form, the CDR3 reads TGTGCCAGCAGCCGTGCCGTATCGTCGGACACTGAAGCTTTCTTT. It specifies CASSRAVSSDTEAFF.

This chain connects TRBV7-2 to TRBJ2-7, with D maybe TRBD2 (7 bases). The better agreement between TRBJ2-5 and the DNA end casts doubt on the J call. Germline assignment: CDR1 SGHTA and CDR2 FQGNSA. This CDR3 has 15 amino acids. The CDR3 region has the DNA TGTGCCAGCAGCCAGTGGGGGGGGGGCGAAGAGACCCAGTACTTC. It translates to CASSQWGGGEETQYF.

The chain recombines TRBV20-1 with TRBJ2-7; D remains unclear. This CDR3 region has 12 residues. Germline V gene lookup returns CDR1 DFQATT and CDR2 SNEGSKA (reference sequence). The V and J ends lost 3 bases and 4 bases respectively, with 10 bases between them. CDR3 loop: CSASPVVYEQYF. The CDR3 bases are TGCAGTGCTAGCCCGGTAGTTTACGAGCAGTACTTC.

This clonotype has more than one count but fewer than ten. In DNA, the CDR3 is TGTGCCAGTACCCCCGGACAGTTCCAGGGCTACACCTTC. The encoded protein is CASTPGQFQGYTF. The chain recombines TRBV19 with TRBJ1-2; possible D gene TRBD1, 6 bases. Germline V gene sequence: CDR1 LNHDA, CDR2 SQIVND (reference sequence). The CDR3 length is 13 residues. Trimming took 7 bases from V and 8 from J, leaving 17 bases between them.

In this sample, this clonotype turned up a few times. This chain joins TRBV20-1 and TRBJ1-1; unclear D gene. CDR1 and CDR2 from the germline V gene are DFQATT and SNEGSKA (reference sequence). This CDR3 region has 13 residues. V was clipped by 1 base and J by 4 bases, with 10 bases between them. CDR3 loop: CSARGGDGTEAFF. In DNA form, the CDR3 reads TGCAGTGCTAGAGGGGGTGATGGCACTGAAGCTTTCTTT.

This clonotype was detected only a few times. The CDR3 sequence: CASSFGEVGPPLHF. The CDR3 DNA reads TGTGCCAGCAGCTTCGGGGAAGTCGGACCACCCCTCCACTTT. The J gene is TRBJ1-6, the V gene TRBV5-6; no definite D call. This CDR3 comprises 14 residues. V lost 2 bases to trimming and J lost 11 bases, with 14 bases between them. Germline V CDR1 and CDR2: SGHDT, YYEEEE.